These 10 T cell receptor beta chains were all obtained from the same sample, sequenced in a study of early T cells in non-severe SARS-CoV-2 infection (dated by TCRdb to the early 2020s). Libraries were built with 5' RACE. TCRdb names NextSeq 500 as the instrument used. TCRdb's own reprocessing of the public reads used fastp at Q25 and MiXCR and kept productive beta chains. Records with the same CDR3 protein are collapsed into one entry carrying the most frequent genes and DNA. The table for this sample lists about 110,000 distinct CDR3 sequences; over 8.5% of them were counted only once. The ten largest account for about 7.6% of the sample. Material for sequencing was whole blood. The source is an adult who was a healthcare worker with PCR-confirmed SARS-CoV-2 infection or an uninfected control (not recorded which).

This clonotype was counted between two and nine times. The rearrangement joins TRBV12-3 or TRBV12-4 to TRBJ2-4, with D perhaps matching TRBD1 (6 bases). V was pared by 5 bases and J by 1 base, with 18 bases between. This CDR3 is 17 amino acids long. The CDR3 loop is CASSENAGVRAKNIQYF. In nucleotides, the CDR3 is TGTGCCAGCAGTGAAAATGCAGGGGTCAGGGCCAAAAACATTCAGTACTTC.

This clonotype has more than one count but fewer than ten. The chain joins TRBV5-4 to TRBJ2-5, with TRBD1 matching 7 bases. After removal of 2 bases from V and 4 bases from J, the junction contained 11 bases not matched to a gene. The V gene's germline CDR1 is SGHNT and CDR2 YYREEE (reference sequence). This CDR3 region has 16 residues. CDR3 sequence (DNA): TGTGCCAGCAGCTTAGGGGGCGGCGTCATCTCAGAGACCCAGTACTTC. Its translation is CASSLGGGVISETQYF.

The gene calls are TRBV7-9 and TRBJ1-1; unclear D gene. From germline, CDR1 is SEHNR and CDR2 FQNEAQ (reference sequence). Trimming shortened V by 2 bases and J by 1 base, and 5 bases separated the two germline ends. The CDR3 covers 13 residues. The CDR3 loop reads CASSLMGNTEAFF. The CDR3 nucleotides read TGTGCCAGCAGCTTAATGGGGAACACTGAAGCTTTCTTT.

This clonotype has just a few counts. V is TRBV6-6 and J is TRBJ2-1, with TRBD1 identical over 12 bases. Trimming removed 4 bases from V and 7 bases from J; junction bases left unmatched: 5. The CDR3 extends over 15 amino acids. Germline CDR1 reads MNHNY; CDR2 reads SVGAGI (reference sequence). CDR3 sequence: CASSSGQGASNEQFF. For the CDR3, the DNA is TGTGCCAGCAGTTCGGGACAGGGGGCAAGTAATGAGCAGTTCTTC.

The genes are TRBV30 and TRBJ1-5; D is unclear. V lost 1 base and J 5 bases, leaving 12 bases between the germline ends. The CDR3 is 14 amino acids. Germline V gene lookup returns CDR1 GTSNPN and CDR2 SVGIG (reference sequence). The CDR3 DNA is TGTGCCTGGAGTGAGACTCAGTCAGATCAGCCCCAGCATTTT. Amino acids: CAWSETQSDQPQHF.

This clonotype was counted a few times. The rearrangement uses TRBV6-5 and TRBJ2-7, with TRBD2 as a possible D gene (5 bases). The germline CDR1 and CDR2 sequences are MNHEY and SVGAGI. V was clipped by 0 bases and J by 0 bases, with 9 bases between them. The CDR3 sequence is 15 residues long. Written as DNA, the CDR3 is TGTGCCAGCAGTTACTCCGGGGTCTACTCCTACGAGCAGTACTTC. It translates to CASSYSGVYSYEQYF.

There are many counts of this clonotype. The rearrangement uses TRBV12-3 or TRBV12-4 and TRBJ2-7, with 9 bases matching TRBD2. This CDR3 has 15 amino acids. After removal of 3 bases from V and 2 bases from J, the junction contained 5 bases not matched to a gene. The CDR3 coding sequence is TGTGCCAGCAGTTTTCCAGCGGGAGGTGCCTACGAGCAGTACTTC. Its protein is CASSFPAGGAYEQYF.

This chain joins TRBV20-1 and TRBJ2-1; 7 positions agree with TRBD1. CDR1 DFQATT and CDR2 SNEGSKA come from the germline V gene (reference sequence). The length of the CDR3 is 15 residues. V trimming: 1 base; J trimming: 6 bases; junction bases outside the gene matches: 9. CDR3 sequence: CSARGGGRPLNEQFF. For the CDR3, the DNA is TGCAGTGCTAGAGGAGGGGGCCGCCCGCTCAATGAGCAGTTCTTC.

This clonotype came up a few times. V and J are TRBV6-5 and TRBJ1-2, with D unclear. This CDR3 contains 13 residues. Per germline, CDR1 MNHEY and CDR2 SVGAGI. Trimming shortened V by 7 bases and J by 0 bases, and 9 bases separated the two germline ends. The CDR3 DNA sequence: TGTGCCAGCAAGAATACGGCTAACTATGGCTACACCTTC. Its protein product is CASKNTANYGYTF.

V gene TRBV20-1 combines with J gene TRBJ2-3; no definite D call. The CDR3 contains 14 residues. Germline V gene sequence: CDR1 DFQATT, CDR2 SNEGSKA (reference sequence). Trimming cost V 4 bases and J 7 bases, with 18 bases left between them. CDR3 in DNA: TGCAGTGCTACCGGACCAAGATTGGTAAATACGCAGTATTTT. Its translation: CSATGPRLVNTQYF.